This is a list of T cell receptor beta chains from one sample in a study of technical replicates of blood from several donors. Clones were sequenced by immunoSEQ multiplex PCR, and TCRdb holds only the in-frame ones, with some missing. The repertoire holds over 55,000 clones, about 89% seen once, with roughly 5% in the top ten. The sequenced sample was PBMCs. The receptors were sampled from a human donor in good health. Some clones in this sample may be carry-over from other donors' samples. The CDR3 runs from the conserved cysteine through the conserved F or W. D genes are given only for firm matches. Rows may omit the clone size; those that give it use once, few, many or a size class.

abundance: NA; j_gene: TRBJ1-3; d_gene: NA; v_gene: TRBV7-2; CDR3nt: TGTGCCAGCAGCTTGGGCAGGGCTATCTCTGGAAACACCATATATTTT; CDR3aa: CASSLGRAISGNTIYF
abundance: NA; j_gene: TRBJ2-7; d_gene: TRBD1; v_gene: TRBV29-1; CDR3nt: TGCAGCGTTACAGGACAGGGGGCGCCCTACGAGCAGTACTTC; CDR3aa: CSVTGQGAPYEQYF
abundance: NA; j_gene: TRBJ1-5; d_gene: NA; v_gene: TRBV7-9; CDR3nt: TGTGCCAGCAGCTTCGGCAGGGTGGGCAATCAGCCCCAGCATTTT; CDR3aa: CASSFGRVGNQPQHF
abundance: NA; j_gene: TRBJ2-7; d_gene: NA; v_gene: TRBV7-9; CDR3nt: TGTGCCAGCAGCCCAGTGACGTCGGGGGTCTCCTACGAGCAGTACTTC; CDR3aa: CASSPVTSGVSYEQYF
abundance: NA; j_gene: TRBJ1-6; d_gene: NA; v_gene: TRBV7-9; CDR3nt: TGTGCCAGCAGTTACGACATATCTTCACCCCTCCACTTT; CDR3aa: CASSYDISSPLHF
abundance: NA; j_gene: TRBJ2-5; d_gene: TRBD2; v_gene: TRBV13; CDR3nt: TGTGCCAGCAGCTTACTATTCGGGGTTAGCGGGAGGGCCCAAGAGACCCAGTACTTC; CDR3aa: CASSLLFGVSGRAQETQYF
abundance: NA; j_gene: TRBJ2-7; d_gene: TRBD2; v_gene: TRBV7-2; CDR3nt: TGTGCCAGCAGCTTATCAGGAGGGAGGGTGGGAGAGCAGTACTTC; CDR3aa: CASSLSGGRVGEQYF
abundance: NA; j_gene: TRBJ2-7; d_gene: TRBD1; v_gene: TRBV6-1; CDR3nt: TGTGCCAGCAGTACGGGACAGCTAACCTACGAGCAGTACTTC; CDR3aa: CASSTGQLTYEQYF
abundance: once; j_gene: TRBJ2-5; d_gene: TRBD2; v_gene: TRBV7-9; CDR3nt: TGTGCCAGCAGCCTGACTAGCCGGGCCCAGTACTTC; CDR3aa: CASSLTSRAQYF
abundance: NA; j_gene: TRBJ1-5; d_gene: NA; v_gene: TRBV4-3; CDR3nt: TGCGCCAGCAGCCAAGATAATCAGGGATACCAGCCCCAGCATTTT; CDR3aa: CASSQDNQGYQPQHF
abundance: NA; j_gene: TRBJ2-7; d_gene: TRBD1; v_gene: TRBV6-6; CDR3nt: TGTGCCAGCAGTTTAACAGGGGGCGATGAGCAGTACTTC; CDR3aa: CASSLTGGDEQYF
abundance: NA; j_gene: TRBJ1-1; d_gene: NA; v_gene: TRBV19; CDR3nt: TGTGCCAGTAAGCAGGGGAACACTGAAGCTTTCTTT; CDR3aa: CASKQGNTEAFF
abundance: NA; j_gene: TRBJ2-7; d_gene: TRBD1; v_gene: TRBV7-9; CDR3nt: TGTGCCAGCAGCTTATACGGACAGGGGGCCTACGAGCAGTACTTC; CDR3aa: CASSLYGQGAYEQYF
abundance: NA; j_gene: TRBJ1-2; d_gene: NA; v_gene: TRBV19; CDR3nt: TGTGCCAGTAGTCTTTGGGGAGATGGAGGCTACACCTTC; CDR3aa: CASSLWGDGGYTF
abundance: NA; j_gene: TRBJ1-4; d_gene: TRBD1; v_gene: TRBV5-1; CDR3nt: TGCGCCAGCAGCCCGACAGGGGGCCGAGAAAAACTGTTTTTT; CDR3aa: CASSPTGGREKLFF
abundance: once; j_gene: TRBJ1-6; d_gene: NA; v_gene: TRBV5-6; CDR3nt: TGTGCCAGCAGCGGGCTTGGCAGCAGCTCCTATAATTCACCCCTCCACTTT; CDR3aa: CASSGLGSSSYNSPLHF
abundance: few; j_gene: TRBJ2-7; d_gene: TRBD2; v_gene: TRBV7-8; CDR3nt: TGTGCCAGCAGCTTGGGACTAGCTTTAAGCGAGCAGTACTTC; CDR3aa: CASSLGLALSEQYF
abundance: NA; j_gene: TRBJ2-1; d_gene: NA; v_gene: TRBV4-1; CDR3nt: TGCGCCAGCAGCCTAGGGGGTGGCAATGAGCAGTTCTTC; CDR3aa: CASSLGGGNEQFF
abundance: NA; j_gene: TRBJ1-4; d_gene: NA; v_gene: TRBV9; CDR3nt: TGTGCCAGCATCACGAATGCGGTGACTAATGAAAAACTGTTTTTT; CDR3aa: CASITNAVTNEKLFF
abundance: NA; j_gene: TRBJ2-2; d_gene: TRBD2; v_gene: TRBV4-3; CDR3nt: TGCGCCAGCAGCCCCCTGGGCGGGGGGGCGACCGGGGAGCTGTTTTTT; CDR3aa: CASSPLGGGATGELFF
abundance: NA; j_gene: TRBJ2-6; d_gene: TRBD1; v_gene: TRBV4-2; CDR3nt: TGTGCCAGCAGCCAAGTCGAGGGGGCGGCTGGGGCCAACGTCCTGACTTTC; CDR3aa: CASSQVEGAAGANVLTF
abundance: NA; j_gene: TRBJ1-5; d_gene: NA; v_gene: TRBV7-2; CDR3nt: TGTGCCAGCAGCCCGGATCAGAGGCAGCCCCAGCATTTT; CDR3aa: CASSPDQRQPQHF